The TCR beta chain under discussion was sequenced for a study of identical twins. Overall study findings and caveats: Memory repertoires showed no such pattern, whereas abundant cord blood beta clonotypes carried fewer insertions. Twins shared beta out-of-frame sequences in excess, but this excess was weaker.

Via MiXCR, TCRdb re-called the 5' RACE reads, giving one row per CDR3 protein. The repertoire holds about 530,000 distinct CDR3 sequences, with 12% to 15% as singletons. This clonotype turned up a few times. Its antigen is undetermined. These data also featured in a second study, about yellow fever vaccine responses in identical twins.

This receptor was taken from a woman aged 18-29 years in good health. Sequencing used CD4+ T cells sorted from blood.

The CDR3, as DNA: TGTGCCAGCAGTCCGTCCTACATCCCGAACACCGGGGAGCTGTTTTTT. Residues: CASSPSYIPNTGELFF. The chain combines TRBV27 with TRBJ2-2, with D uncertain. The CDR3 totals 16 residues. CDR1 is MNHEY, CDR2 SMNVEV, per germline (reference sequence). V dropped 5 bases and J dropped 0 bases, with 13 bases sitting between them.